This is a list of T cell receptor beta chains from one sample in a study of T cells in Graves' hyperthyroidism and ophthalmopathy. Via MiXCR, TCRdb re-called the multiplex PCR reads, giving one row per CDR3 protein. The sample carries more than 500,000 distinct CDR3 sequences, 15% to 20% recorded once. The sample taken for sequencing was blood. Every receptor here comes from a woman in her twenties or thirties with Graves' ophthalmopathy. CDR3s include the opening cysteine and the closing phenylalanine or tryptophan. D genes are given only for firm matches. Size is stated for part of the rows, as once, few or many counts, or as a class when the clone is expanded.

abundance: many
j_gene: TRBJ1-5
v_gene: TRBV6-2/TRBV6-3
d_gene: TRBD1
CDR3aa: CASSYSGGGQPQHF
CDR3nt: TGTGCCAGCAGTTACTCAGGGGGCGGGCAGCCCCAGCATTTT

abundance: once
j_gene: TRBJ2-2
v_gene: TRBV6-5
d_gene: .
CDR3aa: CASSYPRDNGELFF
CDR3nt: TGTGCCAGCAGTTACCCCAGGGATAACGGGGAGCTGTTTTTT

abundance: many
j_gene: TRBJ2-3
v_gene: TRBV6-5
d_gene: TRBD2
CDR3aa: CASSYERASGSTDTQYF
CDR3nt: TGTGCCAGCAGTTACGAGAGGGCTAGCGGGAGTACAGATACGCAGTATTTT

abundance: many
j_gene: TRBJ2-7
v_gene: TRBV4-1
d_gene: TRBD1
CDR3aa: CASSHPGQGSYEQYF
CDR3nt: TGCGCCAGCAGCCATCCGGGACAGGGGAGCTACGAGCAGTACTTC

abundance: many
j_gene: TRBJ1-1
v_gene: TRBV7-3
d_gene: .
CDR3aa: CASSLGTGTEAFF
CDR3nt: TGTGCCAGCAGCTTAGGGACGGGAACTGAAGCTTTCTTT

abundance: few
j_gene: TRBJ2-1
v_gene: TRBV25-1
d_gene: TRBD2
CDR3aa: CASSVIAGGQGEQFF
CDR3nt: TGTGCCAGCAGTGTTATAGCGGGAGGGCAGGGTGAGCAGTTCTTC

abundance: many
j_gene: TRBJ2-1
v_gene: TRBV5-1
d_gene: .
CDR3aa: CASSWGRGYGEQFF
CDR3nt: TGCGCCAGCAGCTGGGGACGCGGTTACGGTGAGCAGTTCTTC

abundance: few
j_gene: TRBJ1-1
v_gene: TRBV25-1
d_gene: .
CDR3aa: CASTKFMNTEAFF
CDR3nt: TGTGCCAGCACTAAGTTCATGAACACTGAAGCTTTCTTT

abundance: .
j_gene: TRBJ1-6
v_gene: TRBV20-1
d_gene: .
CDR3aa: CSARTSGAYNSPLHF
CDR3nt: TGCAGTGCTAGAACCTCGGGAGCCTATAATTCACCCCTCCACTTT

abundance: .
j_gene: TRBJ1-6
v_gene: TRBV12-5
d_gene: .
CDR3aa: CASSLARGYSPLHF
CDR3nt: TGTGCTAGTAGTTTGGCGAGGGGCTATTCACCCCTCCACTTT

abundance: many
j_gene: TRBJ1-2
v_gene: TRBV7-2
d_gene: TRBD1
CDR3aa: CASRFGQGGNYGYTF
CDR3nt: TGTGCCAGCAGATTTGGACAGGGTGGGAACTATGGCTACACCTTC

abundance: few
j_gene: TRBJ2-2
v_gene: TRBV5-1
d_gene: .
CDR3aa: CASSYTQNTGELFF
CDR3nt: TGCGCCAGCAGCTATACTCAGAACACCGGGGAGCTGTTTTTT

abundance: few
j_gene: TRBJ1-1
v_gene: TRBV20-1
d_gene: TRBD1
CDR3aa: CSARDMGQGTTEAFF
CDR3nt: TGCAGTGCTAGAGATATGGGACAGGGGACCACTGAAGCTTTCTTT

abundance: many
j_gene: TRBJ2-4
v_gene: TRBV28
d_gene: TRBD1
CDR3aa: CASSLVGTGSNIQYF
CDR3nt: TGTGCCAGCAGTTTGGTAGGGACAGGCTCAAACATTCAGTACTTC

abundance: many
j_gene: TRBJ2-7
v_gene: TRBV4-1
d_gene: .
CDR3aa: CASSQDRTPLYEQYF
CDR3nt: TGCGCCAGCAGCCAAGATCGGACACCCCTATACGAGCAGTACTTC

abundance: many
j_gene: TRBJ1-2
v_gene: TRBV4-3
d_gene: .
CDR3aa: CASSQEGGSSRTVDNYGYTF
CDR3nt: TGCGCCAGCAGCCAAGAAGGTGGATCTTCCCGGACTGTTGACAACTATGGCTACACCTTC

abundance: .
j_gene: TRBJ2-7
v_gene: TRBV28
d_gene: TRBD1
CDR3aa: CASSPQGGHEQYF
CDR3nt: TGTGCCAGCAGCCCACAGGGGGGCCACGAGCAGTACTTC

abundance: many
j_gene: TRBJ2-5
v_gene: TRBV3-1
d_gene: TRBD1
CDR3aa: CASSQEGQGYETQYF
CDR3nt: TGTGCCAGCAGCCAAGAGGGACAGGGATATGAGACCCAGTACTTC

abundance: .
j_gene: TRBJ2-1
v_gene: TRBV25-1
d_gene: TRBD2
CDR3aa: CASSTGTSGGGQFF
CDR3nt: TGTGCCAGCAGCACCGGGACTAGCGGAGGGGGTCAGTTCTTC

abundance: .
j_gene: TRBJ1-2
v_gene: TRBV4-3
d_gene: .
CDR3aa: CASSQGGNSLFSYTF
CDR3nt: TGCGCCAGCAGCCAAGGGGGGAACTCCCTTTTCTCCTACACCTTC

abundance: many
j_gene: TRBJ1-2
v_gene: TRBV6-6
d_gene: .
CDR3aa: CASSLGSVDGYTF
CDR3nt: TGTGCCAGCAGCTTAGGGTCGGTCGATGGCTACACCTTC

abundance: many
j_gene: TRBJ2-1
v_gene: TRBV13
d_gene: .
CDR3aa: CASSFGRGALYNEQFF
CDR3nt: TGTGCCAGCAGCTTTGGCCGCGGGGCTTTGTACAATGAGCAGTTCTTC